One T cell receptor (beta chain) is described in this entry. The target antigen is unknown. The CDR3 loop spans 16 amino acids. The V gene's germline CDR1 is MDHEN and CDR2 SYDVKM. Trimming cost V 6 bases and J 6 bases; bases outside gene matches: 13. The entry originates in a study of T cell responses to AZD1222 COVID-19 vaccine. Only in-frame clones appear in the TCRdb table, and some are missing; sequencing was by immunoSEQ multiplex PCR. The sample lists about 130,000 clones, around 90% occurring once. Study findings and constraints: Baseline serology detected seropositivity in only 5 or 6 AZD1222 recipients. Targeting of unmutated variant regions was reportedly seen in nearly half of spike-specific TCRs. Repertoires were collected only later (after the peak T cell response had occurred). Clonal diversity was possibly underestimated, and the donors were mostly white British, with more females.

The chain employs TRBV28 and TRBJ2-3; 9 bases map to TRBD1. Specimen: peripheral blood, collected on day 0 of AZD1222 vaccination. The receptor comes from an adult in good health. The CDR3 DNA follows: TGTGCCAGCAGCTACAGGGGGCTCCCCGGCCCGGATACGCAGTATTTT. Protein sequence: CASSYRGLPGPDTQYF.